The 27 T cell receptor beta chains below come from one sample, sequenced in a study of shared clonotypes between healthy human individuals. Clones were read by immunoSEQ multiplex PCR, and TCRdb kept only the in-frame ones, dropping some. Of some 530,000 clones listed, about 84% are singletons. Material for sequencing was PBMCs. These receptors were taken from a woman in her forties in good health. Some clones in this sample may be carry-over from other donors' samples.

Comments on this clone: Within the sample, other DNA sequences also encode this same CDR3. The CDR3 loop reads CASSLSGGETQYF. Written as DNA, the CDR3 is TGTGCCAGCAGTTTATCAGGGGGCGAGACCCAGTACTTC. The chain carries TRBV28 and TRBJ2-5; 8 positions match TRBD1. Trimming at V came to 1 base and at J to 5 bases, leaving 0 bases not matched to a gene. This CDR3 is built from 13 residues. Germline V gives CDR1 MDHEN, CDR2 SYDVKM.

This chain connects TRBV21-1 to TRBJ2-1. TRBV21-1 is termed a pseudogene. This CDR3 has 14 amino acids. The CDR3 spells CARTGTATYNEQFF. The CDR3 nucleotides read TGTGCCAGGACCGGGACCGCAACATACAATGAGCAGTTCTTC.

V and J are TRBV20-1 and TRBJ2-3; no clear D. CDR1 is DFQATT, CDR2 SNEGSKA, per germline (reference sequence). Trimming took off 6 bases at V and 5 bases at J, with 9 bases between the two ends. The CDR3 covers 11 residues. DNA of the CDR3: TGCAGTGCCAGCCTAGGAGATACGCAGTATTTT. This codes for CSASLGDTQYF.

As regards this clone: The junction differs from germline at one of its ends, possibly a read error. The V gene is TRBV30, the J gene TRBJ1-1; D gene ambiguous. CDR1 and CDR2 from the germline V gene are GTSNPN and SVGIG (reference sequence). The CDR3 consists of 13 residues. DNA of the CDR3: TGTGCCTGGGACTGTAACATGAACACTGAATCTTTCTTT. As protein: CAWDCNMNTESFF. Based on the CDR3 plus reference TRBV30 and TRBJ1-1, the full variable domain is SQTIHQWPATLVQPVGSPLSLECTVEGTSNPNLYWYRQAAGRGLQLLFYSVGIGQISSEVPQNLSASRPQDRQFILSSKKLLLSDSGFYLCAWDCNMNTESFFGQGTRLTVV.

This chain links TRBV30 with TRBJ2-7, with D unresolved. The CDR3 covers 12 residues. V was pared by 5 bases and J by 0 bases, with 8 bases between. CDR1 is GTSNPN and CDR2 is SVGIG in the germline V gene (reference sequence). CDR3 nucleotide sequence: TGTGCCTGGCGACGGATCTCCTACGAGCAGTACTTC. Its protein is CAWRRISYEQYF.

As regards this clone: Given a far larger clone just one base away, this is likely a sequencing read error. CDR3 protein: CASSYNPMGGQFF. The CDR3 DNA is TGTGCCAGCAGCTACAACCCAATGGGCGGGCAGTTCTTC. This sequence joins TRBV11-2 and TRBJ2-1; D is unresolved. V was clipped by 4 bases and J by 12 bases, with 16 bases between them. This CDR3 region has 13 residues. Germline CDR1 reads SGHAT; CDR2 reads FQNNGV.

The chain carries TRBV6-5 and TRBJ2-1, with 9 positions matching TRBD2. The CDR3 contains 14 residues. Germline assignment: CDR1 MNHEY and CDR2 SVGAGI. V lost 6 bases, J lost 7 bases, and 7 bases stayed unmatched. The CDR3 loop is CASREAGGRNEQFF. The CDR3 bases are TGTGCCAGCAGGGAAGCGGGAGGAAGGAATGAGCAGTTCTTC.

The V gene is TRBV6-1, the J gene TRBJ2-3; D gene unclear. The CDR3 has 13 residues. The germline V and J ends were trimmed by 6 bases and 2 bases, with 9 bases remaining between them. Germline CDR1 reads MNHNS; CDR2 reads SASEGT. In DNA, the CDR3 is TGTGCCAGCAGCGAGAGGACCACAGATACGCAGTATTTT. It specifies CASSERTTDTQYF.

The V and J genes are TRBV7-9 and TRBJ1-1; TRBD1 matches at 10 bases. V lost 5 bases and J lost 3; bases outside the gene matches: 6. Germline-derived CDR1 and CDR2 are SEHNR and FQNEAQ (reference sequence). This CDR3 contains 15 residues. The CDR3 protein is CASSPRTGGYTEAFF. Here the CDR3 DNA reads TGTGCCAGCAGCCCCCGGACAGGGGGTTACACTGAAGCTTTCTTT.

This clone appeared a few times. The chain combines TRBV18 with TRBJ1-1; TRBD1 agrees at 7 bases. CDR1 is KGHSH and CDR2 is LQKENI in the germline V gene. The trim removed 4 bases at V and 4 bases at J, leaving 6 bases unmatched. CDR3 length: 14 residues. The CDR3 loop reads CASSQNDRATEAFF. The CDR3 DNA reads TGTGCCAGCTCACAAAACGACAGGGCCACTGAAGCTTTCTTT. Full variable domain (missing parts from reference TRBV18 and TRBJ1-1): NAGVMQNPRHLVRRRGQEARLRCSPMKGHSHVYWYRQLPEEGLKFMVYLQKENIIDESGMPKERFSAEFPKEGPSILRIQQVVRGDSAAYFCASSQNDRATEAFFGQGTRLTVV.

This clone was observed a single time. The rearrangement joins TRBV28 to TRBJ2-7, with 10 bases fitting TRBD2. V dropped 6 bases and J dropped 4; count of bases not matched to a gene: 6. The CDR3 length is 14 residues. CDR1 and CDR2 (germline): MDHEN, SYDVKM. The CDR3 sequence is CASSPSGSWYEQYF. CDR3 bases: TGTGCCAGCAGCCCTAGCGGGAGTTGGTACGAGCAGTACTTC.

The chain is built from TRBV11-2 and TRBJ1-1; weak D call: TRBD1 (5 bases). The CDR3 has 14 residues. CDR1 and CDR2 (germline): SGHAT, FQNNGV. V was shortened by 1 base and J by 0 bases, with 6 bases between the two germline ends. The CDR3 region is CASSLGRVNTEAFF. The CDR3 coding sequence is TGTGCCAGCAGCTTAGGCAGGGTGAACACTGAAGCTTTCTTT. The full variable domain, rest sourced from reference TRBV11-2 and TRBJ1-1, is EAGVAQSPRYKIIEKRQSVAFWCNPISGHATLYWYQQILGQGPKLLIQFQNNGVVDDSQLPKDRFSAERLKGVDSTLKIQPAKLEDSAVYLCASSLGRVNTEAFFGQGTRLTVV.

The J gene is TRBJ2-2, the V gene TRBV29-1; D may be TRBD1 or TRBD2 (5 bases each). The CDR3 covers 15 residues. Trimming pared 3 bases from V and 3 bases from J, leaving 14 bases between. The germline gives CDR1 SQVTM, CDR2 ANQGSEA. CDR3 sequence reads: CSVDIGGADTGELFF. In DNA, the CDR3 is TGCAGCGTTGATATTGGGGGAGCGGACACCGGGGAGCTGTTTTTT.

This clone occurred once. The chain recombines TRBV5-1 with TRBJ2-1, with 9 bases that match TRBD2. CDR1 SGHRS and CDR2 YFSETQ come from the germline V gene. The CDR3 length is 17 residues. J lost 3 bases, V lost 1 base, and 8 bases had no gene match. In DNA, the CDR3 is TGCGCCAGCAGCTTGTCCCCCGGGACTAGCAGCTACAATGAGCAGTTCTTC. It codes for CASSLSPGTSSYNEQFF.

With respect to this clone: This likely came from a read error, as a far larger clone is one base away. The sample has other DNA sequences that encode this CDR3 too. The chain joins TRBV5-1 to TRBJ1-2; D ambiguous. Germline V lookup: CDR1 SGHRS, CDR2 YFSETQ. The CDR3 is made up of 12 amino acids. CDR3: CASSLGSLGYTF. The CDR3 nucleotides are TGCGCCAGTAGCTTGGGGTCGTTGGGCTACACCTTC. Supplemented by reference TRBV5-1 and TRBJ1-2, the full variable domain reads KAGVTQTPRYLIKTRGQQVTLSCSPISGHRSVSWYQQTPGQGLQFLFEYFSETQRNKGNFPGRFSGRQFSNSRSEMNVSTLELGDSALYLCASSLGSLGYTFGSGTRLTVV.

As regards this clone: A much bigger clone sits one base away, suggesting this may be a read error. The chain links TRBV6-4 to TRBJ2-3, with 9 bases lining up with TRBD2. The CDR3 contains 16 residues. The germline V gene has CDR1 MRHNA and CDR2 SNTAGT. The CDR3 sequence: CASGDVAGGSTDTQYF. The CDR3 nucleotides read TGTGCCAGCGGTGACGTGGCGGGAGGGTCCACAGATACGCAGTATTTT.

The gene calls are TRBV18 and TRBJ2-4; 12 bases fit TRBD2. J lost 8 bases, V lost 5 bases, and 7 bases had no gene match. Looked up from germline, CDR1 is KGHSH and CDR2 is LQKENI. The CDR3 extends over 15 amino acids. CDR3 nucleotide sequence: TGTGCCAGCTCATCTACCACTAGCGGGAGGCACATTCAGTACTTC. This gives the protein CASSSTTSGRHIQYF.

A few counts support this clone. With a much larger clone just one base away, this may be a read error. The sample has other DNA sequences that encode this CDR3 too. The chain carries TRBV4-2 and TRBJ2-3, with a possible D match to TRBD2 (5 bases). The germline CDR1 and CDR2 sequences are LGHNA and YNFKEQ. CDR3 length: 15 residues. The CDR3 region has the DNA TGTGCTAGCAGCCAAGCAAAGGGAGATACAGATACGCAGTATTTT. Encoded protein: CASSQAKGDTDTQYF.

This chain connects TRBV4-3 to TRBJ2-7; no clear D. The CDR3 extends over 14 amino acids. Looked up from germline, CDR1 is LGHNA and CDR2 is YSLEER. V was cut by 3 bases and J by 1 base, with 10 bases left in between. The CDR3 coding sequence is TGCGCCAGCAGCCATCAACAGTATTCCTACGAGCAGTACTTC. Translation: CASSHQQYSYEQYF.

About this clone: This may arise from a read error, as a much more abundant clone is one base away. In the same sample, other DNA sequences code for this CDR3. The CDR3 coding sequence is TGTGCCAGCAGCCCATCCGGGGGGGGAGCGAACACTGAGGCTTTCTTT. Translation: CASSPSGGGANTEAFF. The V call is TRBV7-8, the J call TRBJ1-1; tentatively, D is TRBD1 (5 bases). Per the germline V gene, CDR1 is SGHVS and CDR2 is FQNEAQ. This CDR3 spans 16 amino acids.

The V gene is TRBV6-1, the J gene TRBJ2-7; either TRBD1 or TRBD2 may fit D (5 bases each). This CDR3 comprises 15 residues. Germline lookup yields CDR1 MNHNS and CDR2 SASEGT. V was cut by 5 bases and J by 4 bases, with 18 bases left in between. The DNA for the CDR3 is TGTGCCAGCAGTCCCTCGGCCAGGGACGGATACGAGCAGTACTTC. This gives the protein CASSPSARDGYEQYF.

This clone was counted only a few times. The V and J genes are TRBV7-9 and TRBJ2-1; D is possibly TRBD2 (6 bases). The CDR3 extends over 13 amino acids. Germline CDR1 reads SEHNR; CDR2 reads FQNEAQ (reference sequence). V was cut by 5 bases and J by 9 bases, with 14 bases left in between. CDR3 protein: CASSSRLVAEQFF. Written as DNA, the CDR3 is TGTGCCAGCAGCAGCCGACTAGTGGCTGAGCAGTTCTTC.

This clone was seen once. V gene TRBV19 combines with J gene TRBJ2-7; 9 nucleotides match TRBD2. The CDR3 sequence is 16 residues long. Germline CDR1 reads LNHDA; CDR2 reads SQIVND (reference sequence). V dropped 4 bases and J dropped 2; count of bases not matched to a gene: 9. In nucleotides, the CDR3 is TGTGCCAGTAGTACCCGACTGGCGGGAGGGCCCTACGAGCAGTACTTC. It specifies CASSTRLAGGPYEQYF.

About this clone: One junction end does not reproduce the germline sequence, and a read error may be involved. This chain uses TRBV6-1 with TRBJ2-5; 7 positions agree with TRBD2. Germline CDR1 reads MNHNS; CDR2 reads SASEGT. This CDR3 spans 15 amino acids. The CDR3 DNA reads TGTGCCAGCCGGGGAGGGGCGGTTACCCAAGGGACCCAGTACTTC. It encodes CASRGGAVTQGTQYF.

The chain uses TRBV5-6 and TRBJ1-4, with D unclear. V lost 4 bases and J lost 13, with 14 bases in between. The CDR3 has 12 residues. CDR1 and CDR2 (germline): SGHDT, YYEEEE. CDR3 loop: CASSQNEMGLFF. CDR3 bases: TGTGCCAGCAGCCAAAACGAAATGGGACTGTTTTTT.

The chain joins TRBV5-6 to TRBJ1-2, with a tentative D call TRBD1 (5 bases). The V and J ends lost 0 bases and 2 bases respectively, with 14 bases between them. CDR1 and CDR2 from the germline V gene are SGHDT and YYEEEE. The CDR3 sequence is 16 residues long. CDR3 DNA: TGTGCCAGCAGCTTGGATCGGGGGACGGGAAACTATGGCTACACCTTC. This translates into CASSLDRGTGNYGYTF.

The genes are TRBV19 and TRBJ1-1, with D possibly TRBD1 on 6 matching bases. The CDR3 has 15 amino acids. Germline CDR1 is LNHDA and CDR2 is SQIVND (reference sequence). V lost 9 bases to trimming and J lost 1 base, with 18 bases between them. The CDR3 coding sequence is TGTGCCAGCCTGGGGGCAGGAACCCCGAACACTGAAGCTTTCTTT. Its protein product is CASLGAGTPNTEAFF.